These 30 T cell receptor beta chains came from one sample sequenced in a study of OX40 agonist ivuxolimab in advanced cancers. Assay used: immunoSEQ multiplex PCR; TCRdb lists only in-frame clones, some missing. This sample has thousands of clones, with over 70% found just once. The sequences come from CD4+ or CD8+ T cells sorted from blood, collected in a trial of the OX40 agonist ivuxolimab. All receptors come from an adult with an advanced solid tumor such as melanoma, head and neck, liver or kidney cancer.

The CDR3, as DNA: TGTGCCAGCAGTGCTGGACAGGGAAGCTCCTACGAGCAGTACTTC. This gives the protein CASSAGQGSSYEQYF. V is TRBV27 and J is TRBJ2-7; 8 bases map to TRBD1. The germline gives CDR1 MNHEY, CDR2 SMNVEV (reference sequence). J lost 0 bases, V lost 5 bases, and 6 bases had no gene match. The CDR3 loop spans 15 amino acids.

The rearrangement links TRBV5-6 to TRBJ2-3, with 9 bases aligning to TRBD2. Trimming at V came to 4 bases and at J to 2 bases, leaving 11 bases not matched to a gene. CDR3 length equals 17 residues. Germline lookup yields CDR1 SGHDT and CDR2 YYEEEE. CDR3: CASSQTPTSGYTDTQYF. Written as DNA, the CDR3 is TGTGCCAGCAGCCAAACTCCGACTAGCGGATACACAGATACGCAGTATTTT.

By sample fraction, this clone is medium-sized (0.01 to 0.1%). CDR3 loop: CASSSGWDGTGELFF. The CDR3 nucleotides read TGTGCCAGCAGCTCTGGCTGGGATGGCACCGGGGAGCTGTTTTTT. The rearrangement joins TRBV7-6 to TRBJ2-2, with D hard to call. Germline CDR1 SGHVS, CDR2 FNYEAQ. Trimming removed 4 bases from V and 4 bases from J, with 13 bases in between. The CDR3 consists of 15 residues.

Comment on this clone: At one of its ends the junction is not consistent with the germline gene, which may arise from a read error. The genes are TRBV7-9 and TRBJ1-4; TRBD1 matches at 7 bases. CDR3 length: 12 amino acids. CDR1 SEHNR and CDR2 FQNEAQ come from the germline V gene (reference sequence). The DNA for the CDR3 is TGTGCCAGCAGCATAGCAGGGGACAGTGTGTTTTTT. Amino acid sequence: CASSIAGDSVFF. The full variable domain, its missing parts supplied by reference TRBV7-9 and TRBJ1-4, is DTGVSQNPRHKITKRGQNVTFRCDPISEHNRLYWYRQTLGQGPEFLTYFQNEAQLEKSRLLSDRFSAERPKGSFSTLEIQRTEQGDSAMYLCASSIAGDSVFFGSGTQLSVL.

The chain employs TRBV6-5 and TRBJ1-2; D unresolved. Trimming shortened V by 5 bases and J by 6 bases, and 10 bases separated the two germline ends. Germline V gene sequence: CDR1 MNHEY, CDR2 SVGAGI. The CDR3 covers 12 residues. The CDR3 bases are TGTGCCAGCAGTGACGGCCCCGATGGCTACACCTTC. Translation gives CASSDGPDGYTF.

This clone came up a few times. The chain joins TRBV4-1 to TRBJ2-1; 7 bases are a match to TRBD1. The CDR3 extends over 15 amino acids. CDR1 is MGHRA, CDR2 YSYEKL, per germline. The J segment lost 6 bases and the V segment lost 7 bases, leaving 12 bases of the junction unmatched. The CDR3 loop reads CASTRQGGMINEQFF. CDR3 sequence (DNA): TGCGCCAGCACCCGACAGGGCGGTATGATCAATGAGCAGTTCTTC.

This clone was detected a few times. This chain uses TRBV6-4 with TRBJ2-6; D is undetermined. The CDR3 runs to 15 residues. The germline V gene encodes CDR1 MRHNA and CDR2 SNTAGT. V was clipped by 5 bases and J by 0 bases, with 8 bases between them. The CDR3 loop is CASSHEASGANVLTF. CDR3 sequence (DNA): TGTGCCAGCAGTCACGAGGCCTCTGGGGCCAACGTCCTGACTTTC.

The V and J genes are TRBV5-1 and TRBJ2-7, with a possible D match to TRBD1 (6 bases). The CDR3 covers 14 residues. Per germline, CDR1 SGHRS and CDR2 YFSETQ. V was cut by 3 bases and J by 4 bases, with 14 bases left in between. The CDR3 DNA reads as TGCGCCAGCAGCTCGGCAGGGGCTATTTACGAGCAGTACTTC. Translation: CASSSAGAIYEQYF.

The V and J genes are TRBV5-1 and TRBJ1-1, with 10 bases fitting TRBD1. Germline V lookup: CDR1 SGHRS, CDR2 YFSETQ. V gave up 7 bases and J gave up 5 bases; unmatched junction bases: 8. This CDR3 is built from 14 residues. CDR3 in amino acids: CASGWTGGRTEAFF. The CDR3 DNA reads TGCGCCAGCGGCTGGACAGGGGGTAGAACTGAAGCTTTCTTT.

The chain is built from TRBV18 and TRBJ2-7; D unclear. The germline CDR1 and CDR2 sequences are KGHSH and LQKENI. The CDR3 is made up of 14 amino acids. V shed 3 bases and J shed 0 bases, with 9 bases lying between them. CDR3 in amino acids: CASSPEGISYEQYF. The CDR3 DNA reads as TGTGCCAGCTCACCGGAAGGGATCTCCTACGAGCAGTACTTC.

This clone appeared a single time. The chain is built from TRBV27 and TRBJ2-3, with 8 nucleotides matching TRBD2. Germline V lookup: CDR1 MNHEY, CDR2 SMNVEV (reference sequence). J was trimmed by 6 bases and V by 0 bases; bases with no gene match: 14. The CDR3 contains 18 residues. CDR3 nucleotide sequence: TGTGCCAGCAGTTTATCGGGGACTCGCGGGGGGTTCGGGGATACGCAGTATTTT. It encodes CASSLSGTRGGFGDTQYF.

V and J are TRBV15 and TRBJ1-1; D unresolved. Trimming shortened V by 0 bases and J by 0 bases, and 8 bases separated the two germline ends. This CDR3 region has 15 residues. Germline V gene lookup returns CDR1 LNHNV and CDR2 YYDKDF (reference sequence). CDR3 bases: TGTGCCACCAGCAGAGATAGAGGGATGAACACTGAAGCTTTCTTT. Protein product: CATSRDRGMNTEAFF.

The V and J genes are TRBV20-1 and TRBJ2-3; D gene ambiguous. The CDR3 covers 11 residues. The germline V gene encodes CDR1 DFQATT and CDR2 SNEGSKA (reference sequence). V gave up 5 bases and J gave up 6 bases, with 9 bases separating them. The CDR3 region is CSAEAADTQYF. DNA for the CDR3: TGCAGTGCTGAGGCAGCCGATACGCAGTATTTT.

The V gene is TRBV11-2, the J gene TRBJ1-3; D gene unclear. Germline V gives CDR1 SGHAT, CDR2 FQNNGV. V lost 8 bases to trimming and J lost 8 bases, with 16 bases between them. This CDR3 region has 13 residues. CDR3 region: CASGDPSSDTIYF. The CDR3 bases are TGTGCCAGCGGTGATCCATCCTCAGACACCATATATTTT. Full variable domain (outside the CDR3, taken from reference TRBV11-2 and TRBJ1-3): EAGVAQSPRYKIIEKRQSVAFWCNPISGHATLYWYQQILGQGPKLLIQFQNNGVVDDSQLPKDRFSAERLKGVDSTLKIQPAKLEDSAVYLCASGDPSSDTIYFGEGSWLTVV.

V is TRBV27 and J is TRBJ1-1; D gene ambiguous. The CDR3 sequence is 15 residues long. Per germline, CDR1 MNHEY and CDR2 SMNVEV (reference sequence). Trimming pared 2 bases from V and 3 bases from J, leaving 13 bases between. The CDR3: CASSLGRTAYTEAFF. DNA of the CDR3: TGTGCCAGCAGTTTAGGTAGGACGGCATACACTGAAGCTTTCTTT.

This clone was found once. The CDR3 nucleotides are TGTGCCAGCAGCCCTACTGACGCGGGGGGGCAGAGCACAGATACGCAGTATTTT. Translated, it gives CASSPTDAGGQSTDTQYF. The chain combines TRBV7-9 with TRBJ2-3, with 9 positions matching TRBD2. CDR1 and CDR2 from the germline V gene are SEHNR and FQNEAQ (reference sequence). CDR3 size: 18 residues. Trimming removed 5 bases from V and 0 bases from J; junction bases left unmatched: 12.

The genes are TRBV2 and TRBJ1-3; unclear D gene. The CDR3 consists of 22 residues. CDR1 and CDR2 from the germline V gene are SNHLY and FYNNEI. V dropped 7 bases and J dropped 1 base, with 35 bases sitting between them. The CDR3 bases are TGTGCCAGCACCTCCCCCGCACTTCCGCCAATCCGGCCTGCATCGTCTGGAAACACCATATATTTT. Residues: CASTSPALPPIRPASSGNTIYF.

The CDR3 sequence is CASSSDLGYEQYF. CDR3 in DNA: TGTGCCAGCAGCTCGGACCTAGGGTACGAGCAGTACTTC. J is TRBJ2-7 and V is TRBV7-6, with unresolved D. Per the germline V gene, CDR1 is SGHVS and CDR2 is FNYEAQ. This CDR3 has 13 amino acids. The V end was cut by 4 bases, the J end by 4 bases, with 11 bases between.

The V gene is TRBV27, the J gene TRBJ2-3, with TRBD2 matching over 10 bases. The V gene end was trimmed by 1 base and the J gene end by 6 bases; junction bases not matched to a gene: 1. Germline V gene lookup returns CDR1 MNHEY and CDR2 SMNVEV (reference sequence). The CDR3 consists of 14 residues. The CDR3 DNA is TGTGCCAGCAGTTTATTGGGACTAGCGGATACGCAGTATTTT. Its protein product is CASSLLGLADTQYF.

V and J are TRBV4-3 and TRBJ2-1; D call uncertain. Germline lookup yields CDR1 LGHNA and CDR2 YSLEER. This CDR3 has 14 amino acids. V lost 4 bases, J lost 8 bases, and 15 bases lay in between. CDR3 protein: CASSPTASGDEQFF. Written as DNA, the CDR3 is TGCGCCAGCAGCCCGACTGCTTCTGGCGATGAGCAGTTCTTC.

This sequence joins TRBV10-3 and TRBJ1-1, with D possibly being TRBD1 (5 bases). CDR1 is ENHRY, CDR2 SYGVKD, per germline. V was cut by 7 bases and J by 0 bases, with 9 bases left in between. The CDR3 is 13 residues long. The CDR3, as DNA: TGTGCCATCAAGTCAGGGTTGAACACTGAAGCTTTCTTT. Encoded protein: CAIKSGLNTEAFF.

V gene TRBV27 combines with J gene TRBJ2-5; 9 bases line up with TRBD2. Germline V lookup: CDR1 MNHEY, CDR2 SMNVEV (reference sequence). CDR3 length: 15 amino acids. Trimming cost V 1 base and J 0 bases; bases outside gene matches: 0. This chain's CDR3 is CASSLLAGDQETQYF. The CDR3, as DNA: TGTGCCAGCAGTTTATTAGCGGGGGACCAAGAGACCCAGTACTTC.

V gene TRBV7-9 combines with J gene TRBJ1-1; D remains ambiguous. Germline V lookup: CDR1 SEHNR, CDR2 FQNEAQ (reference sequence). This CDR3 has 14 amino acids. Trimming removed 3 bases at V and 5 bases at J, with 13 bases between. The CDR3 nucleotides are TGTGCCAGCAGCTTGAAAGAAGTTGGGACTGAAGCTTTCTTT. It is translated as CASSLKEVGTEAFF. The whole variable domain, remainder taken from reference TRBV7-9 and TRBJ1-1, is DTGVSQNPRHKITKRGQNVTFRCDPISEHNRLYWYRQTLGQGPEFLTYFQNEAQLEKSRLLSDRFSAERPKGSFSTLEIQRTEQGDSAMYLCASSLKEVGTEAFFGQGTRLTVV.

The chain couples TRBV5-8 to TRBJ1-1; D remains unclear. V lost 6 bases and J 8 bases, leaving 14 bases between the germline ends. The CDR3 runs to 12 residues. CDR1 is SGHTS and CDR2 is YDEGEE in the germline V gene. CDR3 coding DNA: TGTGCCAGCACCCCGGAAGGTCTGGAAGCTTTCTTT. Protein: CASTPEGLEAFF.

The chain is built from TRBV6-5 and TRBJ2-1; 9 bases agree with TRBD1. In germline, CDR1 is MNHEY, CDR2 SVGAGI. V was pared by 5 bases and J by 6 bases, with 8 bases of the junction left unmatched. The CDR3 runs to 15 residues. As DNA, the CDR3 is TGTGCCAGCAGTCCCTCCGGGACAGGGACCAATGAGCAGTTCTTC. This encodes CASSPSGTGTNEQFF.

The gene calls are TRBV2 and TRBJ2-1; D may be TRBD2 (5 bases). From germline, CDR1 is SNHLY and CDR2 FYNNEI. This CDR3 contains 15 residues. V shed 6 bases and J shed 1 base, with 13 bases lying between them. CDR3 bases: TGTGCCAGCAGATCCCAGCGGCTGTCCTACAATGAGCAGTTCTTC. Translation: CASRSQRLSYNEQFF.

The rearrangement links TRBV2 to TRBJ1-2, with D unresolved. Germline V gene data show CDR1 as SNHLY and CDR2 as FYNNEI. Trimming left V 2 bases short and J 4 bases short, with 14 bases between. The CDR3 length is 15 residues. The chain's CDR3 is CASSENSHVFYGYTF. The DNA for the CDR3 is TGTGCCAGCAGTGAAAACAGTCATGTCTTCTATGGCTACACCTTC. Drawing the rest from reference TRBV2 and TRBJ1-2, the complete variable domain is EPEVTQTPSHQVTQMGQEVILRCVPISNHLYFYWYRQILGQKVEFLVSFYNNEISEKSEIFDDQFSVERPDGSNFTLKIRSTKLEDSAMYFCASSENSHVFYGYTFGSGTRLTVV.

This clone was recorded a few times. The chain carries TRBV9 and TRBJ1-5; possibly TRBD1 for D (5 bases). There are 14 residues in the CDR3. Germline CDR1 reads SGDLS; CDR2 reads YYNGEE. V was pared by 3 bases and J by 1 base, with 8 bases between. The CDR3 sequence is CASSAGASNQPQHF. The CDR3 region has the DNA TGTGCCAGCAGCGCCGGGGCCAGCAATCAGCCCCAGCATTTT.

This chain uses TRBV11-2 with TRBJ1-3; D may be TRBD1 (5 bases). The V gene lost 2 bases and the J gene lost 4 bases, with 18 bases spanning the gap. The CDR3 sequence is 17 residues long. Germline CDR1 SGHAT, CDR2 FQNNGV. The chain's CDR3 is CASSLRFTGRRGNTIYF. In DNA form, the CDR3 reads TGTGCCAGCAGCTTACGATTTACAGGAAGAAGGGGAAACACCATATATTTT.

The rearrangement links TRBV7-9 to TRBJ2-5, with 8 bases identical to TRBD2. The V and J ends lost 2 bases and 3 bases, in that order; junction bases with no gene match: 2. The germline CDR1 and CDR2 sequences are SEHNR and FQNEAQ (reference sequence). This CDR3 is built from 14 residues. The CDR3 loop reads CASSLSGLEETQYF. The CDR3 DNA is TGTGCCAGCAGCTTATCGGGACTAGAAGAGACCCAGTACTTC.